This T cell receptor beta chain was sequenced in a study of T cell repertoires in cytomegalovirus infection. Study as a whole: Carrying CMV and the relevant HLA type showed in public TCR beta signatures. General study points: The response measured ex vivo was dominated by TCR beta clonotypes (HLA-C-restricted and CMV-specific). The study identified carriers of CMV plus the relevant HLA from cumulative public TCR beta family frequency.

TCRdb used MiXCR to reprocess the reads, holding one entry per CDR3 protein. The sample lists some 320,000 distinct CDR3 sequences, around 9.5% occurring once. CDR1 and CDR2 (germline): MNHEY, SVGAGI. V lost 5 bases and J lost 0, with 8 bases in between. This CDR3 is built from 14 residues. Notes on this clonotype: Its target is unknown.

The chain has TRBV6-5 and TRBJ2-1; D is unclear. Source material: PBMCs. The sequence came from a human donor in good health (CMV status not recorded). Some clones in this sample may be carry-over from other donors' samples. CDR3 sequence: CASSRRLSYNEQFF. The CDR3 nucleotides read TGTGCCAGCAGTCGACGGCTCTCCTACAATGAGCAGTTCTTC.